This is a list of T cell receptor beta chains from one sample in a study of vaccination effects on CD4 cells after COVID-19. No antigen has been identified for these receptors. Profiling relied on immunoSEQ multiplex PCR, and the TCRdb table lists in-frame clones only, not all of them. Among tens of thousands of clones, 74% were seen once, and the ten largest hold 2% to 2.5%. The input for sequencing was CD4+ T cells from PBMCs cultured without peptide, taken after COVID-19 vaccination. Receptor source: a human donor who received a COVID-19 vaccine. Both conserved end residues are part of each CDR3. Each record gives: D gene, clone size, J gene, V gene, CDR3 DNA, CDR3 protein. The D gene is left open where the match is weak. Size is stated for part of the rows, as once, few or many counts, or as a class when the clone is expanded.

>-|once|TRBJ2-1|TRBV7-6
TGTGCCAGCAGCTTAGGCTCGGGGGTTTACAATGAGCAGTTCTTC
CASSLGSGVYNEQFF
>-|once|TRBJ1-5|TRBV27
TGTGCCAGCAGACAGGGTGATAGCAATCAGCCCCAGCATTTT
CASRQGDSNQPQHF
>TRBD1|-|TRBJ2-3|TRBV10-2
TGCGCCAGCAGTCAGGGGGTTCAAACAGATACGCAGTATTTT
CASSQGVQTDTQYF
>-|-|TRBJ1-1|TRBV5-1
TGCGCCAGCAGCCCAACAGAGGAGATGAACACTGAAGCTTTCTTT
CASSPTEEMNTEAFF
>-|few|TRBJ1-5|TRBV24-1
TGTGCCACAGGGGACGGCAATCAGCCCCAGCATTTT
CATGDGNQPQHF
>-|once|TRBJ1-4|TRBV18
TGTGCCAGCTCACCAGGGGCCGGGGATGTTCAGTTTTTT
CASSPGAGDVQFF
>-|few|TRBJ1-5|TRBV2
TGTGCCAGCGGCAGGGAGACGGGTCAGCCCCAGCATTTT
CASGRETGQPQHF
>-|-|TRBJ2-1|TRBV29-1
TGCAGCGTTTCGGACAGATCGCGCTACAATGAGCAGTTCTTC
CSVSDRSRYNEQFF
>TRBD1|-|TRBJ2-2|TRBV15
TGTGCCACCAGCACGGCCGGGACAGGGGGCATCGGGGAGCTGTTTTTT
CATSTAGTGGIGELFF
>-|-|TRBJ1-1|TRBV7-2
TGTGCCAGCAGCTTAGGGCCACGGGAGGCTTTCTTT
CASSLGPREAFF
>TRBD1|-|TRBJ2-3|TRBV24-1
TGTGCCACCAGTGATTTACAGGGGGCCGGGGCAGATACGCAGTATTTT
CATSDLQGAGADTQYF
>TRBD1|-|TRBJ1-3|TRBV9
TGTGCCAGCAGCGGAGGGACAGGCGGGGGAAACACCATATATTTT
CASSGGTGGGNTIYF
>-|-|TRBJ1-4|TRBV15
TGTGCCACCAGCAGAGATTATAATGAAAAACTGTTTTTT
CATSRDYNEKLFF
>TRBD1|-|TRBJ2-2|TRBV11-3
TGTGCCAGCAGCTTAAACAGGGGTACCGGGGAGCTGTTTTTT
CASSLNRGTGELFF
>-|few|TRBJ2-1|TRBV6-5
TGTGCCAGCGGGGCTTACTACAATGAGCAGTTCTTC
CASGAYYNEQFF
>TRBD1|-|TRBJ2-1|TRBV6-5
TGTGCCAGCAGCTTGACAGGGGGGGGCAATGAGCAGTTCTTC
CASSLTGGGNEQFF
>-|-|TRBJ1-2|TRBV7-2
TGTGCCAGCAGCCTTGCCTCCCACTATGGCTACACCTTC
CASSLASHYGYTF
>-|-|TRBJ2-2|TRBV12-3/TRBV12-4
TGTGCCAGCAGTGCGGAGTATCGCCGGGAGCTGTTTTTT
CASSAEYRRELFF
>-|-|TRBJ2-2|TRBV5-1
TGCGCCAGCAGCTTGTGGCGGACAGAAAACACCGGGGAGCTGTTTTTT
CASSLWRTENTGELFF
>-|-|TRBJ1-5|TRBV14
TGTGCCAGCCCCCTCCCCGATAGCAATCAGCCCCAGCATTTT
CASPLPDSNQPQHF
>TRBD2|-|TRBJ2-3|TRBV24-1
TGTGCCACCAAGGCTAGCGGGGGCCCATTAAGCACAGATACGCAGTATTTT
CATKASGGPLSTDTQYF
>-|-|TRBJ2-2|TRBV19
TGTGCCAGTAGCCCGGATAGAGGGACCGGGGAGCTGTTTTTT
CASSPDRGTGELFF
>-|-|TRBJ1-4|TRBV6-5
TGTGCCACTACGTGGGGTCTCCATGAAAAACTGTTTTTT
CATTWGLHEKLFF
>-|few|TRBJ1-1|TRBV30
TGTGCCTGGAGTGTCTCGGCCTCGAACACTGAAGCTTTCTTT
CAWSVSASNTEAFF
>-|few|TRBJ1-2|TRBV3-1/TRBV3-2
TGTGCCAGCAGCCAAACAGCCGTGGGGGGTAACTATGGCTACACCTTC
CASSQTAVGGNYGYTF
>TRBD1|-|TRBJ1-2|TRBV6-4
TGTGCCAGCAGCCGGGACAGCTATGGCTACACCTTC
CASSRDSYGYTF
>TRBD2|-|TRBJ2-3|TRBV6-5
TGTGCCAGCAGTTACTCACTAGCGACCCTTGTGGATACGCAGTATTTT
CASSYSLATLVDTQYF
>TRBD2|-|TRBJ2-5|TRBV4-2
TGTGCCAGCAGCCAAGGGGGCGGGGGGGCGTCGTACCAAGAGACCCAGTACTTC
CASSQGGGGASYQETQYF
>-|-|TRBJ2-2|TRBV27
TGTGCCAGCAGACCAACCGGACCCGGGGAGCTGTTTTTT
CASRPTGPGELFF
>-|-|TRBJ1-4|TRBV9
TGTGCCAGCAGCGTAACTGGGCAGAATGAAAAACTGTTTTTT
CASSVTGQNEKLFF
>TRBD2|once|TRBJ2-3|TRBV5-4
TGTGCCAGCAGCTTGGATAGCGGGGGGGCAGGAGATACGCAGTATTTT
CASSLDSGGAGDTQYF
>TRBD1|-|TRBJ1-2|TRBV4-3
TGCGCCAGCAGCCCCCGACAGGGGTTTGGCTACACCTTC
CASSPRQGFGYTF
>-|-|TRBJ1-6|TRBV11-2
TGTGCCAGCAGCTTGCGGGGCAGCTCCTATAATTCACCCCTCCACTTT
CASSLRGSSYNSPLHF
>TRBD2|-|TRBJ2-1|TRBV5-1
TGCGCCAGCAGCTTGTTGGGTGGACTAGCAGGCAATGAGCAGTTCTTC
CASSLLGGLAGNEQFF
>-|-|TRBJ1-4|TRBV12-5
TGTGCTAGTGGTTTGAGGGCAACTAATGAAAAACTGTTTTTT
CASGLRATNEKLFF
>TRBD2|-|TRBJ2-3|TRBV6-2/TRBV6-3
TGTGCCAGCAGCCCAACACGGACTAGCGGGGGGGCCAGAGATACGCAGTATTTT
CASSPTRTSGGARDTQYF
>TRBD2|-|TRBJ2-1|TRBV28
TGTGCCAGCAGTGTACCCGGGACTAGCAATGAGCAGTTCTTC
CASSVPGTSNEQFF
>-|-|TRBJ2-2|TRBV18
TGTGCCAGCTCACACAGTACCGGGGAGCTGTTTTTT
CASSHSTGELFF
>-|-|TRBJ1-2|TRBV4-1
TGCGCCAGCAGCCAAGGTGGCGGCGGAATCTATGGCTACACCTTC
CASSQGGGGIYGYTF
>-|few|TRBJ1-2|TRBV11-2
TGTGCCAGCAGGAGAGTTGGAGCTAACTATGGCTACACCTTC
CASRRVGANYGYTF
>-|few|TRBJ2-3|TRBV11-3
TGTGCCAGCAGCTTAGATCGTCCCGATACGCAGTATTTT
CASSLDRPDTQYF
>-|-|TRBJ1-3|TRBV7-5
TGTGCCAGAAGCTTAGTTGGTGTCGCGCCACCTGGAAACACCATATATTTT
CARSLVGVAPPGNTIYF
>TRBD1|-|TRBJ1-2|TRBV3-1/TRBV3-2
TGTGCCAGCAGCCAAGAGCGGGGGACAGGGGCCCACTATGGCTACACCTTC
CASSQERGTGAHYGYTF
>TRBD2|-|TRBJ2-2|TRBV4-1
TGCGCCAGCAGCCAAGCCGGCGGGGGGGGCACCGGGGAGCTGTTTTTT
CASSQAGGGGTGELFF
>TRBD1|few|TRBJ1-2|TRBV6-2/TRBV6-3
TGTGCCAGCAGTGAGACAGGGGGCACCAAATATGGCTACACCTTC
CASSETGGTKYGYTF
>-|-|TRBJ2-5|TRBV5-1
TGCGCCAGCAGCTTGGCCAGGGGCCAAGAGACCCAGTACTTC
CASSLARGQETQYF
>-|-|TRBJ2-3|TRBV7-9
TGTGCCAGCAGCTTAGATCACAGCACAGATACGCAGTATTTT
CASSLDHSTDTQYF
>-|-|TRBJ2-1|TRBV18
TGTGCCAGCTCACCTAGCCCGGGGGCAGAGAATGAGCAGTTCTTC
CASSPSPGAENEQFF